This TCR beta chain stems from a study of T cell responses to AZD1222 COVID-19 vaccine. Study context: Combined were second doses at about 4 or about 12 weeks.

Clones were read by immunoSEQ multiplex PCR, and TCRdb kept only the in-frame ones, dropping some. The repertoire includes roughly 130,000 clones, about 90% of them detected once, and about 6% sits in the top ten. The V and J ends lost 5 bases and 5 bases respectively, with 18 bases between them. The CDR3 extends over 15 amino acids. CDR1 is MDHEN and CDR2 is SYDVKM in the germline V gene. Points on this clone: Its antigen is undetermined.

Overall study findings and caveats: After the peak T cell response, and only then, were repertoires sampled. Donors, mostly white British, included more females; clonal diversity was possibly underestimated.

This clonotype was obtained from an adult in good health. This specimen consisted of peripheral blood, obtained on day 0 of AZD1222 vaccination. The chain combines TRBV28 with TRBJ1-1, with a tentative D call TRBD1 (6 bases). The CDR3 loop is CASSLGGAGGTEAFF. The DNA for the CDR3 is TGTGCCAGCAGTCTGGGGGGGGCAGGAGGAACTGAAGCTTTCTTT.